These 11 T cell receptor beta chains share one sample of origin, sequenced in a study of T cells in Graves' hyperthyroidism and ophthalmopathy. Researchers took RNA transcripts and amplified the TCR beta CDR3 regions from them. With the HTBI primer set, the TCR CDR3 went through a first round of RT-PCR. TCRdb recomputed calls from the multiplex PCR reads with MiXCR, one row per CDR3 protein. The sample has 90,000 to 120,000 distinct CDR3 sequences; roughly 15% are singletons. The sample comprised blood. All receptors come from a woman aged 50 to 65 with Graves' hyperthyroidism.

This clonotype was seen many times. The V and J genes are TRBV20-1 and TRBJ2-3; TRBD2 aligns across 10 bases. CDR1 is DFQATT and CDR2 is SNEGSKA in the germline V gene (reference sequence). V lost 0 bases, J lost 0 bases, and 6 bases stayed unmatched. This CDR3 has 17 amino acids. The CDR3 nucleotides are TGCAGTGCTAGAGACCCTAGCGGGAGAAAAAGCACAGATACGCAGTATTTT. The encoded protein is CSARDPSGRKSTDTQYF.

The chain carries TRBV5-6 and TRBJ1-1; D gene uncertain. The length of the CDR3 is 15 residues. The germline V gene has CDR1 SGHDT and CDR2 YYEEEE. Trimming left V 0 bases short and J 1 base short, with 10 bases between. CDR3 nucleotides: TGTGCCAGCAGCTTGGGGGCGACAAGGAACACTGAAGCTTTCTTT. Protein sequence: CASSLGATRNTEAFF.

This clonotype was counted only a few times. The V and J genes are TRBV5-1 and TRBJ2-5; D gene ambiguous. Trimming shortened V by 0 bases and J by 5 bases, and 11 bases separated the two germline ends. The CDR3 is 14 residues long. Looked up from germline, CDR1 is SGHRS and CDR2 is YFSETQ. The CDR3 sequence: CASSLGHLRETQYF. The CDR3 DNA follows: TGCGCCAGCAGCTTGGGACACCTGCGGGAGACCCAGTACTTC. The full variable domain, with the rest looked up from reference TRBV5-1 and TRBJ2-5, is KAGVTQTPRYLIKTRGQQVTLSCSPISGHRSVSWYQQTPGQGLQFLFEYFSETQRNKGNFPGRFSGRQFSNSRSEMNVSTLELGDSALYLCASSLGHLRETQYFGPGTRLLVL.

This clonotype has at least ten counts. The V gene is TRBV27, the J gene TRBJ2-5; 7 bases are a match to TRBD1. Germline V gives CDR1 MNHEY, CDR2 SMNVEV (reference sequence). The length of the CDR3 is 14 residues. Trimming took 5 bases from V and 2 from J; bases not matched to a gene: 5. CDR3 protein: CASSHRGGQETQYF. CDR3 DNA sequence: TGTGCCAGCAGTCACAGGGGTGGGCAAGAGACCCAGTACTTC.

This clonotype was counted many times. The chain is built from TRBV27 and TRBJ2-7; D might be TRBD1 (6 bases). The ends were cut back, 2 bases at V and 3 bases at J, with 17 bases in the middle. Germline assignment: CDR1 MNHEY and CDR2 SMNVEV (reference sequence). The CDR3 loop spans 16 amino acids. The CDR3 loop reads CASSLQGRGRRYEQYF. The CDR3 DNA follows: TGTGCCAGCAGTTTACAGGGCAGGGGACGGCGCTACGAGCAGTACTTC.

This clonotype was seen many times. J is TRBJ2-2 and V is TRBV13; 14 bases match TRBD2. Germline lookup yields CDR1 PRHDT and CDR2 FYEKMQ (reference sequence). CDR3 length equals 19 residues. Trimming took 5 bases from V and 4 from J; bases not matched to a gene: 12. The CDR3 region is CASSRGLAGVTAGTGELFF. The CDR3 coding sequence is TGTGCCAGCAGCCGGGGACTAGCGGGAGTCACGGCGGGCACCGGGGAGCTGTTTTTT.

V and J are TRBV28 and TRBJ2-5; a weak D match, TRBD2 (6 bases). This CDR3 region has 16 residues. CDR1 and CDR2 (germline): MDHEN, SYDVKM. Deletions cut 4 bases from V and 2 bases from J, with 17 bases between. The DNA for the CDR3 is TGTGCCAGCAGTTCGGTGGGGGACTCAGGACAAGAGACCCAGTACTTC. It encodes CASSSVGDSGQETQYF. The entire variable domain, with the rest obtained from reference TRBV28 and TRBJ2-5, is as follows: DVKVTQSSRYLVKRTGEKVFLECVQDMDHENMFWYRQDPGLGLRLIYFSYDVKMKEKGDIPEGYSVSREKKERFSLILESASTNQTSMYLCASSSVGDSGQETQYFGPGTRLLVL.

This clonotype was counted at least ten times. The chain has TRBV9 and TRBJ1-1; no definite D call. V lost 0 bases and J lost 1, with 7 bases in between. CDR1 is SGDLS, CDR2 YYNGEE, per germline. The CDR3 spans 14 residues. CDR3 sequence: CASSVGGSNTEAFF. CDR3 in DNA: TGTGCCAGCAGCGTAGGGGGATCGAACACTGAAGCTTTCTTT.

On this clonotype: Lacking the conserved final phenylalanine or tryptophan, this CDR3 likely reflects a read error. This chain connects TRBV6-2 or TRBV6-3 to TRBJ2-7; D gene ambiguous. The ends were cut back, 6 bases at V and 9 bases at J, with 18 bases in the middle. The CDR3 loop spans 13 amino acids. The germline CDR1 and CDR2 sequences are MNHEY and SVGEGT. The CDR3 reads CASRQPSQFVQYI. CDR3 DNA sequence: TGTGCCAGCAGACAGCCCTCCCAGTTCGTGCAGTACATC.

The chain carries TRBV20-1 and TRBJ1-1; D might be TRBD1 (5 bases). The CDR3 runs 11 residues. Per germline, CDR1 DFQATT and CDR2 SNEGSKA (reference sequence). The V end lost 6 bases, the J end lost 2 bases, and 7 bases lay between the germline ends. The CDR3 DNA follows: TGCAGTGCCAGGGACAACACTGAAGCTTTCTTT. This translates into CSARDNTEAFF.

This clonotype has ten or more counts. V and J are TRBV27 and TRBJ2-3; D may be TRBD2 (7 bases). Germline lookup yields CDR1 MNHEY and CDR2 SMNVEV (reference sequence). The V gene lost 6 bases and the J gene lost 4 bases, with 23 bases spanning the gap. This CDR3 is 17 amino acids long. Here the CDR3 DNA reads TGTGCCAGCAGGATTAGGGGGGCGGGAGTTATGTCAGATACGCAGTATTTT. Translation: CASRIRGAGVMSDTQYF.